This T cell receptor beta chain was sequenced for a study of human T cells and chemical hapten exposure (dated by TCRdb to about 2021). For context, the study as a whole: For sensitization, 2% DPC in acetone was applied to a 2 cm by 2 cm area of upper inner arm skin. Throughout the study period of 20 to 25 weeks, patients also received therapeutic DPC doses to the scalp every week. Patch testing on the upper back used Finn chambers containing 0.01% DPC, with scoring done after 6 days according to International Contact Dermatitis Research Group standards. Alopecia areata with under or over 50% scalp involvement, alopecia totalis and alopecia universalis were represented in the patient cohort, which was mostly female. Libraries were combined into a pool for sequencing, and differences in TCR yield between samples came mainly from small differences in library volumes within the pool. The study tracked peripheral blood TCR repertoire changes in vivo during primary and secondary sensitization to the hapten diphenylcyclopropenone (DPC) in alopecia patients. Patient blood was sampled pre-sensitization (week 0) and at 2, 6 and about 24 weeks after DPC sensitization. Twenty-nine alopecia patients provided blood for TCR sequencing at one to four time points (pre-sensitization, 2, 6 and 24 weeks).

V trim: 4 bases; J trim: 10 bases; unmatched bases: 8. As encoded in the germline V gene, CDR1 is SGDLS while CDR2 is YYNGEE. Measured from the cysteine to the phenylalanine, the CDR3 is 14 residues long. Only the CDR3 region is kept as DNA, spanning 42 bases read in frame from base 1. In light of the paper, this sample's time point label describes: pre-sensitization, week 0. The treatment or condition tag for this specimen amounts to: therapeutic diphenylcyclopropenone sensitization with weekly scalp DPC. At each patch-test visit, blood was drawn before the patch test was applied. To be eligible, patients had to be aged 18 to 70, diagnosed with alopecia and judged suitable for DPC therapy, while pregnant patients were excluded. Total RNA was extracted from unfractionated whole blood that had been collected in Tempus Blood RNA tubes. As concerns this clonotype: The clone's antigen remains unknown. No much larger clonotype is one base removed from it; base qualities were not supplied.

Broader findings and caveats from the paper: Alopecia, a presumed autoimmune disease, was present in all patients, so the immune response of the patients might differ from that of healthy individuals. After repeated subsampling, the strength of the expansion versus patch-test correlation and the threshold at which it became significant changed. Patch test score was positively correlated with the number of PT1 expanded TCRs, with significance at thresholds 8, 16 and 32 but not at 4. Compared with pre-sensitization or healthy control sets, expanded TCRs formed significantly more large CDR3 similarity clusters, which is consistent with antigen-driven responses. DPC sensitization did not change how many TCRs were above 1 in 1000 frequency, and no evidence was found of alterations in global repertoire structure.

The library was built by means of RACE. Sequenced on a NextSeq 500. During library preparation, unique molecular identifiers were attached to individual cDNA molecules so that TCRs could be counted quantitatively and reproducibly. Both TCR alpha and TCR beta chains were sequenced from each blood RNA sample. The original methods were these. Samples had a median of roughly 91,000 TCRs, with a range from about 23,224 to 700,000. The Decombinator software suite was used to annotate the V, J and CDR3 of the TCR reads. For PS versus PT1 abundance plots, all samples were subsampled to the same number of TCRs (28,000). Expanded TCRs were defined as absent before sensitization and observed at least eight times at the 2-week time point. TCRdb reprocessing: public reads trimmed at Q25 with fastp, clones called with MiXCR, in-frame beta chains kept. One record per CDR3 amino acid sequence lists the most common genes and DNA. Here the V and J calls rest on TCRdb's processing, not on the authors' analysis. The sample contains about 380,000 distinct CDR3 sequences, roughly 5% of them found a single time. 2.6% of the sample is taken by the ten largest.

This material consisted of whole blood, taken in connection with sensitization to the hapten diphenylcyclopropenone (DPC). This chain joins TRBV9 to TRBJ2-3; TRBD1 fits 11 bases in the junction. The receptor comes from a woman in her forties or fifties with alopecia areata. Some clones in this sample may be carry-over from other donors' samples. The DNA sequence is as follows: TGTGCCAGCAGCCCCGGGACAGGGGGGCAGGCGCAGTATTTT. Its amino acids are CASSPGTGGQAQYF.